What follows are 31 T cell receptor beta chains derived from one specimen sequenced in a study of technical replicates of blood from several donors. This table comes from immunoSEQ multiplex PCR, and its TCRdb copy is limited to in-frame clones, with some not included. The table shows about 84,000 clones, with roughly 98% occurring only once. The sample comprised T cells isolated from PBMCs. The receptors here all came from a human donor in good health.

The genes are TRBV25-1 and TRBJ2-7; the match to TRBD1 covers 10 bases. CDR3 length: 14 residues. Germline V lookup: CDR1 MGHDK, CDR2 SYGVNS. Trimming removed 2 bases from V and 6 bases from J; junction bases left unmatched: 4. The CDR3 DNA is TGTGCCAGCAGTGAAACCGGGACAGGGGCCGAGCAGTACTTC. Amino acids: CASSETGTGAEQYF.

The chain links TRBV6-5 to TRBJ2-3; tentatively, D is TRBD2 (6 bases). V dropped 0 bases and J dropped 6 bases, with 10 bases sitting between them. The CDR3 sequence is 14 residues long. Germline CDR1 is MNHEY and CDR2 is SVGAGI. This CDR3 is CASSYSRGWDTQYF. The CDR3 nucleotides read TGTGCCAGCAGTTACTCGCGGGGCTGGGATACGCAGTATTTT.

The chain is built from TRBV19 and TRBJ1-6; D might be TRBD1 (5 bases). Germline CDR1 is LNHDA and CDR2 is SQIVND (reference sequence). Trimming left V 6 bases short and J 10 bases short, with 19 bases between. The CDR3 sequence is 15 residues long. CDR3 nucleotides: TGTGCCAGTAGCCTACCCCGAACAGGTAGCTCACCCCTCCACTTT. Protein: CASSLPRTGSSPLHF.

The chain has TRBV5-1 and TRBJ1-2, with 7 bases aligning to TRBD1. In germline, CDR1 is SGHRS, CDR2 YFSETQ. Germline trimming cut 0 bases from V and 8 bases from J; bases unmatched to any gene: 7. The CDR3 sequence is 14 residues long. The DNA for the CDR3 is TGCGCCAGCAGCTTGGTGGACTCAGGGGGAGGCTACACCTTC. Its translation: CASSLVDSGGGYTF.

The V gene is TRBV5-1, the J gene TRBJ2-7, with D uncertain. V lost 0 bases to trimming and J lost 6 bases, with 10 bases between them. The germline V gene encodes CDR1 SGHRS and CDR2 YFSETQ. The CDR3 runs to 13 residues. The CDR3 here is CASSLDRMGEQYF. The CDR3 DNA reads as TGCGCCAGCAGCTTGGACAGAATGGGCGAGCAGTACTTC.

V gene TRBV7-9 combines with J gene TRBJ2-1; 7 nucleotides align to TRBD1. The CDR3 sequence is 12 residues long. Per the germline V gene, CDR1 is SEHNR and CDR2 is FQNEAQ (reference sequence). The V gene end was trimmed by 4 bases and the J gene end by 11 bases; junction bases not matched to a gene: 5. The CDR3 is CASSSGQSKQFF. CDR3 DNA: TGTGCCAGCAGCTCGGGACAGTCCAAGCAGTTCTTC. Supplemented by reference TRBV7-9 and TRBJ2-1, the full variable domain reads DTGVSQNPRHKITKRGQNVTFRCDPISEHNRLYWYRQTLGQGPEFLTYFQNEAQLEKSRLLSDRFSAERPKGSFSTLEIQRTEQGDSAMYLCASSSGQSKQFFGPGTRLTVL.

This chain connects TRBV10-3 to TRBJ1-3; possibly TRBD1 for D (5 bases). Germline V gene sequence: CDR1 ENHRY, CDR2 SYGVKD. V was cut by 0 bases and J by 2 bases, with 14 bases left in between. The CDR3 loop spans 17 amino acids. The CDR3 DNA reads TGTGCCATCAGTGAGTCGGACACCCGTACTGCTGGAAACACCATATATTTT. Its translation is CAISESDTRTAGNTIYF.

The chain is built from TRBV7-9 and TRBJ2-1; TRBD2 aligns across 10 bases. Germline V gives CDR1 SEHNR, CDR2 FQNEAQ (reference sequence). There are 12 residues in the CDR3. V shed 11 bases, J shed 6 bases, and the junction held 4 bases outside the gene matches. The CDR3 here is CAGGLAVNEQFF. CDR3 coding DNA: TGTGCCGGAGGACTAGCGGTCAATGAGCAGTTCTTC.

The chain joins TRBV28 to TRBJ1-2; 7 positions match TRBD1. Germline assignment: CDR1 MDHEN and CDR2 SYDVKM. J gave up 2 bases and V 4 bases, and 1 base lay outside the gene matches. The CDR3 covers 13 residues. CDR3 bases: TGTGCCAGCAGTTCGACAGGGAACTATGGCTACACCTTC. Its translation: CASSSTGNYGYTF.

V usage is TRBV12-5 and J usage is TRBJ2-5, with 7 bases fitting TRBD1. CDR1 LGHNT and CDR2 FRNRAP come from the germline V gene. V was clipped by 3 bases and J by 3 bases; unmatched bases: 4. The length of the CDR3 is 14 residues. In DNA, the CDR3 is TGTGCTAGTGGTTTAGGACAGGTCGAAGAGACCCAGTACTTC. It yields the protein CASGLGQVEETQYF. The full variable domain, rest sourced from reference TRBV12-5 and TRBJ2-5, is DARVTQTPRHKVTEMGQEVTMRCQPILGHNTVFWYRQTMMQGLELLAYFRNRAPLDDSGMPKDRFSAEMPDATLATLKIQPSEPRDSAVYFCASGLGQVEETQYFGPGTRLLVL.

This clone appeared a single time. The chain employs TRBV10-3 and TRBJ2-1; 9 bases fit TRBD2. Germline lookup yields CDR1 ENHRY and CDR2 SYGVKD. V shed 0 bases and J 9 bases; nucleotides not matched to a gene: 6. The length of the CDR3 is 15 residues. DNA for the CDR3: TGTGCCATCAGTGAGTCCGCGGGAGGGCCATTTGAGCAGTTCTTC. Translating it yields CAISESAGGPFEQFF.

This chain joins TRBV5-5 and TRBJ2-3; TRBD2 is a possible D gene (5 bases). This CDR3 has 14 amino acids. V gave up 3 bases and J gave up 5 bases, with 13 bases separating them. Germline assignment: CDR1 SGHKS and CDR2 YYEKEE (reference sequence). In nucleotides, the CDR3 is TGTGCCAGCAGCTGGCGGAGGAGAGGAGATACGCAGTATTTT. The encoded protein is CASSWRRRGDTQYF.

The chain combines TRBV14 with TRBJ2-3; D call uncertain. The germline CDR1 and CDR2 sequences are SGHDN and FVKESK. CDR3 length: 17 residues. The ends were cut back, 0 bases at V and 5 bases at J, with 18 bases in the middle. CDR3: CASSQDQPLRVGDTQYF. The CDR3 coding sequence is TGTGCCAGCAGCCAAGATCAGCCACTACGAGTCGGAGATACGCAGTATTTT.

This rearrangement joins TRBV2 to TRBJ2-1, with 8 bases identical to TRBD2. The ends lost 8 bases at V and 6 bases at J; junction bases unmatched: 30. Germline loops: CDR1 SNHLY, CDR2 FYNNEI. The CDR3 runs 21 residues. DNA for the CDR3: TGTGCCAGCGAACGGGAGGGCAGGCGGCTGGGGGAGCGACGGTTGCCCAATGAGCAGTTCTTC. It codes for CASEREGRRLGERRLPNEQFF.

The chain uses TRBV29-1 and TRBJ2-7; TRBD1 is a possible D gene (6 bases). V lost 6 bases to trimming and J lost 2 bases, with 11 bases between them. Germline loops: CDR1 SQVTM, CDR2 ANQGSEA. There are 12 residues in the CDR3. DNA of the CDR3: TGCAGCGTCCAACAGGGAACCTACGAGCAGTACTTC. It specifies CSVQQGTYEQYF.

The J gene is TRBJ2-3, the V gene TRBV2, with 7 nucleotides matching TRBD1. Germline V lookup: CDR1 SNHLY, CDR2 FYNNEI. The CDR3 consists of 13 residues. V lost 3 bases and J lost 5; bases outside the gene matches: 2. This CDR3 is CASSDRTGDTQYF. The CDR3 coding sequence is TGTGCCAGCAGTGATCGGACAGGAGATACGCAGTATTTT.

The chain has TRBV18 and TRBJ2-5; a weak D match, TRBD1 (6 bases). This CDR3 has 16 amino acids. V was clipped by 0 bases and J by 7 bases, with 18 bases between them. Per germline, CDR1 KGHSH and CDR2 LQKENI. This CDR3 reads CASSPPGARVAVTQYF. In DNA form, the CDR3 reads TGTGCCAGCTCACCACCGGGGGCGAGGGTCGCCGTGACCCAGTACTTC.

CDR3 region: CASSQPGQGRSEQFF. The DNA for the CDR3 is TGCGCCAGCAGCCAACCGGGACAGGGGAGGAGTGAGCAGTTCTTC. V gene TRBV4-1 combines with J gene TRBJ2-1, with 10 bases lining up with TRBD1. This CDR3 has 15 amino acids. Trimming took 2 bases from V and 9 from J; bases not matched to a gene: 7. CDR1 and CDR2 (germline): MGHRA, YSYEKL.

V gene TRBV4-1 combines with J gene TRBJ1-2, with 8 bases aligning to TRBD1. Germline trimming cut 3 bases from V and 3 bases from J; bases unmatched to any gene: 6. The CDR3 length is 15 residues. Germline-derived CDR1 and CDR2 are MGHRA and YSYEKL. CDR3 loop: CASSQADRDHYGYTF. CDR3 DNA: TGCGCCAGCAGCCAGGCGGACAGGGATCACTATGGCTACACCTTC.

The CDR3 sequence is CAISAGPGQPQHF. CDR3 nucleotide sequence: TGTGCCATCTCCGCAGGGCCGGGTCAGCCCCAGCATTTT. The J gene is TRBJ1-5, the V gene TRBV10-3; D may be TRBD1 (5 bases). V was clipped by 8 bases and J by 6 bases, with 14 bases between them. CDR1 ENHRY and CDR2 SYGVKD come from the germline V gene. The length of the CDR3 is 13 residues.

The V call is TRBV6-5, the J call TRBJ1-1; 9 bases align to TRBD1. CDR1 and CDR2 from the germline V gene are MNHEY and SVGAGI. Trimming cost V 5 bases and J 1 base; bases outside gene matches: 5. The CDR3 consists of 15 residues. Here the CDR3 DNA reads TGTGCCAGCAGTGGACAGGGGACTAAGAACACTGAAGCTTTCTTT. Its protein is CASSGQGTKNTEAFF.

This sequence joins TRBV11-2 and TRBJ1-1; tentatively, D is TRBD1 (6 bases). The CDR3 runs to 14 residues. CDR1 and CDR2 (germline): SGHAT, FQNNGV. The germline V and J ends were trimmed by 3 bases and 6 bases, with 14 bases remaining between them. The CDR3 DNA follows: TGTGCCAGCAGCTTGGGACAAGGGGTTCCTGAAGCTTTCTTT. This codes for CASSLGQGVPEAFF. Looking up the rest from reference TRBV11-2 and TRBJ1-1 gives the full variable domain: EAGVAQSPRYKIIEKRQSVAFWCNPISGHATLYWYQQILGQGPKLLIQFQNNGVVDDSQLPKDRFSAERLKGVDSTLKIQPAKLEDSAVYLCASSLGQGVPEAFFGQGTRLTVV.

The V call is TRBV27, the J call TRBJ2-7; 9 bases fit TRBD2. This CDR3 region has 13 residues. The V gene end was trimmed by 5 bases and the J gene end by 5 bases; junction bases not matched to a gene: 4. From germline, CDR1 is MNHEY and CDR2 SMNVEV (reference sequence). The CDR3 loop reads CASSGLARDEQYF. CDR3 coding DNA: TGTGCCAGCAGTGGACTAGCGAGGGACGAGCAGTACTTC.

The V and J genes are TRBV28 and TRBJ1-4; possible D gene TRBD1, 5 bases. V lost 2 bases, J lost 7 bases, and 11 bases lay in between. The CDR3 is 14 amino acids. Germline loops: CDR1 MDHEN, CDR2 SYDVKM. CDR3 sequence reads: CASSLTGVAEKLFF. CDR3 DNA: TGTGCCAGCAGTTTAACGGGGGTTGCTGAAAAACTGTTTTTT.

The CDR3 reads CASSPPSGDPEAFF. In DNA form, the CDR3 reads TGTGCCAGCAGCCCACCCAGCGGAGACCCTGAAGCTTTCTTT. The chain joins TRBV7-9 to TRBJ1-1; D gene unclear. Germline CDR1 and CDR2: SEHNR and FQNEAQ (reference sequence). V was clipped by 5 bases and J by 6 bases, with 16 bases between them. This CDR3 is built from 14 residues.

This clone was recorded once. V and J are TRBV10-1 and TRBJ1-1; D may be TRBD1 (6 bases). Germline CDR1 and CDR2: WNHNN and SYGVQD (reference sequence). The ends were cut back, 6 bases at V and 1 base at J, with 9 bases in the middle. CDR3 length: 13 residues. CDR3 sequence: CASRNRANTEAFF. CDR3 in DNA: TGCGCCAGCAGGAACAGGGCGAACACTGAAGCTTTCTTT.

The count of this clone is one. The chain uses TRBV27 and TRBJ2-1, with TRBD2 identical over 7 bases. This CDR3 contains 16 residues. The germline gives CDR1 MNHEY, CDR2 SMNVEV (reference sequence). J gave up 8 bases and V 3 bases, and 13 bases lay outside the gene matches. The CDR3 region has the DNA TGTGCCAGCAGTTTTATCTCTAGCGGAACGGAAGATGAGCAGTTCTTC. As protein: CASSFISSGTEDEQFF.

The chain links TRBV10-2 to TRBJ2-7; 8 bases agree with TRBD2. The junction had 8 bases not matched to a gene; V was cut back by 5 bases and J by 2 bases. The CDR3 is 15 amino acids. CDR1 is WSHSY and CDR2 is SAAADI in the germline V gene. DNA of the CDR3: TGCGCCAGCAGTACCACGGAAGCGGGAGCCTACGAGCAGTACTTC. This encodes CASSTTEAGAYEQYF.

This clone has only a few counts. The V gene is TRBV6-5, the J gene TRBJ2-3, with TRBD2 matching 9 bases. This CDR3 region has 16 residues. V dropped 0 bases and J dropped 4; count of bases not matched to a gene: 5. Germline values: CDR1 MNHEY, CDR2 SVGAGI. CDR3 residues: CASSYSGGGAADTQYF. CDR3 sequence (DNA): TGTGCCAGCAGTTACTCGGGCGGGGGGGCGGCAGATACGCAGTATTTT.

The CDR3 DNA reads as TGTGCCAGCAGCTTAGCAGGGGGCTTCTCCGAGCAGTACTTC. It translates to CASSLAGGFSEQYF. The J gene is TRBJ2-7, the V gene TRBV7-8, with 7 bases that match TRBD1. V dropped 0 bases and J dropped 6; count of bases not matched to a gene: 5. Germline values: CDR1 SGHVS, CDR2 FQNEAQ. CDR3 length equals 14 residues.

The gene calls are TRBV6-1 and TRBJ2-5; 13 bases agree with TRBD2. V dropped 6 bases and J dropped 5; count of bases not matched to a gene: 6. Germline-derived CDR1 and CDR2 are MNHNS and SASEGT. The CDR3 contains 15 residues. CDR3 loop: CASSGLAGVRETQYF. The CDR3, as DNA: TGTGCCAGCAGCGGACTAGCGGGAGTAAGGGAGACCCAGTACTTC.